This TCR beta chain was found in a study of CD8 T cells in Susac syndrome. This CDR3 is 15 amino acids long. Germline loops: CDR1 KGHSH, CDR2 LQKENI. The germline V and J ends were trimmed by 8 bases and 3 bases, with 19 bases remaining between them. Reverse transcription of about 0.45 to 1 ug RNA was performed with random hexamers. TCRdb reprocessed the immunoSEQ multiplex PCR reads with MiXCR, giving one entry per CDR3 protein. The table includes just under 95,000 distinct CDR3 sequences, over 90% detected once. The rearrangement joins TRBV18 to TRBJ2-5; D may be TRBD2 (6 bases). The clonotype originates from a human donor with Susac syndrome. Sequencing was carried out using CD4+ T cells from PBMCs. Here the CDR3 reads CASAHDSGREETQYF. The DNA of the CDR3 is TGTGCCAGCGCCCACGATTCCGGGAGAGAAGAGACCCAGTACTTC.